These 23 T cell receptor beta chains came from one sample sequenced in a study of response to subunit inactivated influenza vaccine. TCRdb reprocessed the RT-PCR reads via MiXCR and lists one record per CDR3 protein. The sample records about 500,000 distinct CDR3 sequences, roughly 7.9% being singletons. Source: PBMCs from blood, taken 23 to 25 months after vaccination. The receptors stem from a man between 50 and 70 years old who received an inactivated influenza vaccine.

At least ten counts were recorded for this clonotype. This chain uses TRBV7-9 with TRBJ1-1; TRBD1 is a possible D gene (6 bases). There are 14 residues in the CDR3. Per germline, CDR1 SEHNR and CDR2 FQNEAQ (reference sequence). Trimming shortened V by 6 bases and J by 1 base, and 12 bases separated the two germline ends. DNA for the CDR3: TGTGCCAGCAGTCTACAGGGCCGGAACACTGAAGCTTTCTTT. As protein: CASSLQGRNTEAFF. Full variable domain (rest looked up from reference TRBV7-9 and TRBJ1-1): DTGVSQNPRHKITKRGQNVTFRCDPISEHNRLYWYRQTLGQGPEFLTYFQNEAQLEKSRLLSDRFSAERPKGSFSTLEIQRTEQGDSAMYLCASSLQGRNTEAFFGQGTRLTVV.

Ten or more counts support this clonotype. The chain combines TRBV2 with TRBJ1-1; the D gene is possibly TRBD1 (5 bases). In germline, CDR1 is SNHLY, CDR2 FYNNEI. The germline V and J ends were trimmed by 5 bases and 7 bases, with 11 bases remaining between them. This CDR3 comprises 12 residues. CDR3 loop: CASSSNRREAFF. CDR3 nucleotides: TGTGCCAGCAGTAGTAACAGGCGTGAAGCTTTCTTT.

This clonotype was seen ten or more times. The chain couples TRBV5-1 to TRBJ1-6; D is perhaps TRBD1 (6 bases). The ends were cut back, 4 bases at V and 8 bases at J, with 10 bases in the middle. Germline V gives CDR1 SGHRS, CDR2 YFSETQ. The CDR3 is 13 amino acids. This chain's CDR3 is CASSRNRDSPLHF. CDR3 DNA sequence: TGCGCCAGCAGCCGGAACAGGGATTCACCCCTCCACTTT.

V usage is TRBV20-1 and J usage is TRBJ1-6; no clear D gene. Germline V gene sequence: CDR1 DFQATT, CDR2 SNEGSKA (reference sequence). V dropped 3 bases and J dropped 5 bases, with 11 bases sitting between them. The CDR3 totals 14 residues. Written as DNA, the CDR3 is TGCAGTGCTAGCCCCGGCACGCATAATTCACCCCTCCACTTT. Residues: CSASPGTHNSPLHF.

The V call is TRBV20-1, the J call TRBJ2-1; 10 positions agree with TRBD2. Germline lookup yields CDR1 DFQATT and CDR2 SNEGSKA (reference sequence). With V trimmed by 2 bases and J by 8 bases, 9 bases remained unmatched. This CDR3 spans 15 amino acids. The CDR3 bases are TGCAGTGCTAGAAGCGGGAGGGCCACAAGAGATGAGCAGTTCTTC. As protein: CSARSGRATRDEQFF.

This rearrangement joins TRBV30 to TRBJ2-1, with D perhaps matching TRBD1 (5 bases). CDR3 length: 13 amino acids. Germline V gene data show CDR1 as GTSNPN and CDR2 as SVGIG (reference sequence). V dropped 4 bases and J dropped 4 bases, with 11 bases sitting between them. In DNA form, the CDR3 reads TGTGCCTGGAAGAGACAGTGGTACAATGAGCAGTTCTTC. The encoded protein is CAWKRQWYNEQFF.

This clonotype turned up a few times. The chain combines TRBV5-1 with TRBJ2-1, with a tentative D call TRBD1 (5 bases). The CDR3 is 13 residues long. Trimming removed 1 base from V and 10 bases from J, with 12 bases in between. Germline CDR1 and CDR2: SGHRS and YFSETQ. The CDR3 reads CASSLYGAGEQFF. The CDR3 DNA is TGCGCCAGCAGCTTGTATGGGGCAGGCGAGCAGTTCTTC.

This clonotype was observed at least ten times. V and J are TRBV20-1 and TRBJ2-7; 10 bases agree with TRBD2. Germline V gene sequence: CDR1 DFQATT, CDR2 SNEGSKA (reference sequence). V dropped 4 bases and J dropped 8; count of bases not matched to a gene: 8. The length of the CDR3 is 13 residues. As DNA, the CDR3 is TGCAGTGCTAAATCGGGACTAGCGAGCAAGCAGTACTTC. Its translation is CSAKSGLASKQYF.

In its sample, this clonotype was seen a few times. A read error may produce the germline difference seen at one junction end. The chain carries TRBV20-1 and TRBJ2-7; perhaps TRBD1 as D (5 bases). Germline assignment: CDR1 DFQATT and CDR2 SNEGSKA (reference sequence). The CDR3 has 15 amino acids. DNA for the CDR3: TGCAGTGCTGGAGACAGTGCGAAAAGCTCCTACGAGCAGTACTTC. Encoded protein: CSAGDSAKSSYEQYF.

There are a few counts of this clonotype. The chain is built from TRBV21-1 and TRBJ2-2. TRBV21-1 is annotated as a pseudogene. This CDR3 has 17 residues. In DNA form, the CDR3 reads TGTGCCAGCAGCAAGATACAACTGGGGTGCAACACCGGGGAGCTGTTTTTT. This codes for CASSKIQLGCNTGELFF.

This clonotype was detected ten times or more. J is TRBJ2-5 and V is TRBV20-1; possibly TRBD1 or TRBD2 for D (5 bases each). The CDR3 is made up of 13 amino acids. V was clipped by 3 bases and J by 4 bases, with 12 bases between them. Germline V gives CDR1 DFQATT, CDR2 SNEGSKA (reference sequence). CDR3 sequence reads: CSASGGGGETQYF. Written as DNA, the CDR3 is TGCAGTGCTAGTGGTGGGGGTGGAGAGACCCAGTACTTC.

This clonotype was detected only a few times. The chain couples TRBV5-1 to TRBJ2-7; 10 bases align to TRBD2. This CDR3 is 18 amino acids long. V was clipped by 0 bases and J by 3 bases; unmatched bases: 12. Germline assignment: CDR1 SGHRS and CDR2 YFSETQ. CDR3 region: CASSLGGHPSGRLYEQYF. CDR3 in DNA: TGCGCCAGCAGCTTGGGGGGCCACCCTAGCGGGAGACTCTACGAGCAGTACTTC.

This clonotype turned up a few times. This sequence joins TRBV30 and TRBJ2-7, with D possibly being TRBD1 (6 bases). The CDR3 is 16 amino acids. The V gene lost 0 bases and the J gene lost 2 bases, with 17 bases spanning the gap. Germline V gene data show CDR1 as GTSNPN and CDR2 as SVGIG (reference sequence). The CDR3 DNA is TGTGCCTGGAGTGTATGGGGGCAGGGGTCGACCTACGAGCAGTACTTC. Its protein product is CAWSVWGQGSTYEQYF.

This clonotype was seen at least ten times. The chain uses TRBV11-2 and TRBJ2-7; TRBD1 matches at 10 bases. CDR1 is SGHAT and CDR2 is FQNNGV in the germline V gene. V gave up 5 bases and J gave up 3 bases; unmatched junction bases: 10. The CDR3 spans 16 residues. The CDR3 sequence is CASSRAMGQGNYEQYF. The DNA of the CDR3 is TGTGCCAGCAGCCGAGCCATGGGACAGGGGAACTACGAGCAGTACTTC.

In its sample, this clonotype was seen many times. The CDR3 sequence is CSAIGGPPRQETQYF. The CDR3, as DNA: TGCAGTGCCATAGGGGGTCCCCCCCGCCAAGAGACCCAGTACTTC. The gene calls are TRBV20-1 and TRBJ2-5, with D perhaps TRBD1 (6 bases). Per the germline V gene, CDR1 is DFQATT and CDR2 is SNEGSKA (reference sequence). Trimming removed 6 bases at V and 1 base at J, with 18 bases between. CDR3 length equals 15 residues.

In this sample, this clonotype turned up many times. Here the CDR3 DNA reads TGCAGTGCTAGGCGGGGGAACGGAGAAGAGCAGTACTTC. It yields the protein CSARRGNGEEQYF. The chain carries TRBV20-1 and TRBJ2-7, with 7 bases aligning to TRBD2. The CDR3 totals 13 residues. The junction had 9 bases not matched to a gene; V was cut back by 3 bases and J by 7 bases. Germline V gives CDR1 DFQATT, CDR2 SNEGSKA (reference sequence).

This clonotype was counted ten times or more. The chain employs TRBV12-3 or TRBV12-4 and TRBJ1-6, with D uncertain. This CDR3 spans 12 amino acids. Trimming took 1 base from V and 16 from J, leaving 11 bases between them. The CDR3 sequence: CASSLDGQRLHF. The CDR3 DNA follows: TGTGCCAGCAGTTTAGATGGGCAGAGGCTCCACTTT.

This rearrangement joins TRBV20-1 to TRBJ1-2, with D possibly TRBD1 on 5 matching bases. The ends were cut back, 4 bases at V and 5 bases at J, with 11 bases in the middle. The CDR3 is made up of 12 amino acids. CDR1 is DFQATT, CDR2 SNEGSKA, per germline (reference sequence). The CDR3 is CSATQGGYGYTF. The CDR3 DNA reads TGCAGTGCTACGCAGGGAGGGTATGGCTACACCTTC.

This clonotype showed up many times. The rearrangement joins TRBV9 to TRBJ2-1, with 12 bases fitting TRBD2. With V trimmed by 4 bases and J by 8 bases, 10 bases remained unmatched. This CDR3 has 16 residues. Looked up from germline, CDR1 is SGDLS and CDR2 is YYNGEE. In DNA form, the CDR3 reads TGTGCCAGCAGCAACGCACTAGCGGGAGGTCAGGATGAGCAGTTCTTC. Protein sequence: CASSNALAGGQDEQFF.

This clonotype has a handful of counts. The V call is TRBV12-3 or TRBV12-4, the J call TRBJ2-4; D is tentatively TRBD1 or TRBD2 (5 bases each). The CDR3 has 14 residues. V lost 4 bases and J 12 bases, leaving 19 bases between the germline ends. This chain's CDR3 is CASSSHQRGVGQYF. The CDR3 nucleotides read TGTGCCAGCAGTTCCCACCAGAGAGGGGTGGGTCAGTACTTC.

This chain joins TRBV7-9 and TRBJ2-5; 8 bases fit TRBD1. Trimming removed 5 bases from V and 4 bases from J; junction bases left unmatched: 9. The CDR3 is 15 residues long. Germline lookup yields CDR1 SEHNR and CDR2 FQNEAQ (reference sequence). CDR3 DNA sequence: TGTGCCAGCAGCATACAAGCGACAGGGGCAGAGACCCAGTACTTC. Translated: CASSIQATGAETQYF.

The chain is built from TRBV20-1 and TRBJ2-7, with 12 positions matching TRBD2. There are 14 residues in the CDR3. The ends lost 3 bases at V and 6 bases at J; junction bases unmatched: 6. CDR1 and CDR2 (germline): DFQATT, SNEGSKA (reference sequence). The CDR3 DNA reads TGCAGTGCTAGCCTAGCGGGAGGGCCGAGCGAGCAGTACTTC. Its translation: CSASLAGGPSEQYF.

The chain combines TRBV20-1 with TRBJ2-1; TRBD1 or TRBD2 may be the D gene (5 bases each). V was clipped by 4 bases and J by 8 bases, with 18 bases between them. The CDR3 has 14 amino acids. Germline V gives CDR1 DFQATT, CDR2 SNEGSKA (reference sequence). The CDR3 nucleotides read TGCAGTGCTACACCCCACTCAGGGACGGATGAGCAGTTCTTC. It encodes CSATPHSGTDEQFF.